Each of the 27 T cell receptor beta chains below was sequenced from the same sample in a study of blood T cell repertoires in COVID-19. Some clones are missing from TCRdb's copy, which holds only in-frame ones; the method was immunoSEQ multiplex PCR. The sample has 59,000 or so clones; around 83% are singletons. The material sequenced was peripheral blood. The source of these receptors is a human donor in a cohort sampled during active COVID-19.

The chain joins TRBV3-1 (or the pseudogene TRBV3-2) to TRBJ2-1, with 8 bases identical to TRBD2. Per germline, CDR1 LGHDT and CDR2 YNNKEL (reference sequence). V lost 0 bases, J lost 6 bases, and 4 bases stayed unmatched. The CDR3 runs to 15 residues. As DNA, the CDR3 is TGTGCCAGCAGCCAAGATGGGCTAGCGGGCAATGAGCAGTTCTTC. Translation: CASSQDGLAGNEQFF.

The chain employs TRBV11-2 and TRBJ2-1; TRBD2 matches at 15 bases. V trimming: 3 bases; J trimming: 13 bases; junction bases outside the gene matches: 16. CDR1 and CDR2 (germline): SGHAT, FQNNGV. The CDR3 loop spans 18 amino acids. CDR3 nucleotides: TGTGCCAGCAGCTTGCGATCGACACCGGGACTAGCGGGGGGCAGTCAGTTCTTC. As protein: CASSLRSTPGLAGGSQFF.

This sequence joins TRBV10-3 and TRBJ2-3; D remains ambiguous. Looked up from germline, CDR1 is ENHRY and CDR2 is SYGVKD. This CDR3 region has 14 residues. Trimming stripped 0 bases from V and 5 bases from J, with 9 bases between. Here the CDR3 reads CAISESTQKDTQYF. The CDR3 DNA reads TGTGCCATCAGTGAGTCGACTCAAAAAGATACGCAGTATTTT.

The CDR3 reads CASSIMGGYSNQPQHF. Written as DNA, the CDR3 is TGTGCCAGTAGTATAATGGGAGGTTATAGCAATCAGCCCCAGCATTTT. The chain has TRBV19 and TRBJ1-5; D gene uncertain. The V end was cut by 2 bases, the J end by 0 bases, with 11 bases between. Looked up from germline, CDR1 is LNHDA and CDR2 is SQIVND (reference sequence). The CDR3 runs 16 residues.

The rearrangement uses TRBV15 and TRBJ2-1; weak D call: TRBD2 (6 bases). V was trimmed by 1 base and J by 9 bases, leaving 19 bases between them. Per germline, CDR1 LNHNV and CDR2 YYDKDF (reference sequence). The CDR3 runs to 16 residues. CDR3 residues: CATSRVHTRLVTEQFF. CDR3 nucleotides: TGTGCCACCAGCAGAGTCCACACCCGACTAGTAACTGAGCAGTTCTTC.

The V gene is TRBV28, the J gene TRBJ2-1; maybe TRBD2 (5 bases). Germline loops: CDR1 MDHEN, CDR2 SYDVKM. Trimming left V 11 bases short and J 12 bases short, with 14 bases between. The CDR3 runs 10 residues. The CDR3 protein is CACSGVGQFF. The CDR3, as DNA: TGTGCCTGTTCCGGGGTTGGGCAGTTCTTC.

The CDR3 DNA is TGTGCCAGCATCAAGACAGGAACGAATTCACCCCTCCACTTT. Amino acids: CASIKTGTNSPLHF. The rearrangement links TRBV5-4 to TRBJ1-6; D might be TRBD1 (6 bases). CDR3 length: 14 amino acids. The V gene's germline CDR1 is SGHNT and CDR2 YYREEE (reference sequence). Deletions cut 6 bases from V and 7 bases from J, with 14 bases between.

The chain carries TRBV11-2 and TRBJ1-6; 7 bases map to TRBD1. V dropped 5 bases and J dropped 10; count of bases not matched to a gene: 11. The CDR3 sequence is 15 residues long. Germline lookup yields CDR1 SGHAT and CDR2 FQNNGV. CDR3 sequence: CASSPAPGGWSPLHF. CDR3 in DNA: TGTGCCAGCAGCCCCGCCCCAGGGGGTTGGTCACCCCTCCACTTT. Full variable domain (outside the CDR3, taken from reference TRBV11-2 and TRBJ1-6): EAGVAQSPRYKIIEKRQSVAFWCNPISGHATLYWYQQILGQGPKLLIQFQNNGVVDDSQLPKDRFSAERLKGVDSTLKIQPAKLEDSAVYLCASSPAPGGWSPLHFGNGTRLTVT.

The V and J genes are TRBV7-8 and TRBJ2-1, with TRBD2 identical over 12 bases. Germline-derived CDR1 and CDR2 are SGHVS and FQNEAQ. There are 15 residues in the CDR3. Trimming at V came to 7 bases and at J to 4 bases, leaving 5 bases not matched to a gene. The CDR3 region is CASNPGLAGYNEQFF. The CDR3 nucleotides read TGTGCCAGCAATCCCGGACTAGCGGGGTACAATGAGCAGTTCTTC.

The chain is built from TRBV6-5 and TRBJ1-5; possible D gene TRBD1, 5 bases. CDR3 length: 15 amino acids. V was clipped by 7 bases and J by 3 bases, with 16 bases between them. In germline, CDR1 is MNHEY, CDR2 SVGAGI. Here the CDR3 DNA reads TGTGCCAGCACCCCAGGCGGGGGGATCAATCAGCCCCAGCATTTT. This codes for CASTPGGGINQPQHF.

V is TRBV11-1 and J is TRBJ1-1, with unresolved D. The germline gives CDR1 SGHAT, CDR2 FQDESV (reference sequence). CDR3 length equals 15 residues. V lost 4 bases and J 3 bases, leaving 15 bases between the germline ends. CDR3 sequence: CASSSTSGLDTEAFF. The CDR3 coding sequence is TGTGCCAGCAGCTCCACAAGCGGTTTGGACACTGAAGCTTTCTTT. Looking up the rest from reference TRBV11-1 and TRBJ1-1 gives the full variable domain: EAEVAQSPRYKITEKSQAVAFWCDPISGHATLYWYRQILGQGPELLVQFQDESVVDDSQLPKDRFSAERLKGVDSTLKIQPAELGDSAMYLCASSSTSGLDTEAFFGQGTRLTVV.

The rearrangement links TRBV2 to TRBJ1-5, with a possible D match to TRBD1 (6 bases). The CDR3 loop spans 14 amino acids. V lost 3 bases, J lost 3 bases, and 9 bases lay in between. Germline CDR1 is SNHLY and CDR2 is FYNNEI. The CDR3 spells CASSEDSPNQPQHF. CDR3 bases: TGTGCCAGCAGTGAGGACAGTCCCAATCAGCCCCAGCATTTT.

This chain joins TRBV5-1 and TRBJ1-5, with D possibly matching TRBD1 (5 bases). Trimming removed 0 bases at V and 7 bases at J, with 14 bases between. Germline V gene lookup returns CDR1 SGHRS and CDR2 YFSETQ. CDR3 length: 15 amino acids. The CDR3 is CASSLESGGRQPQHF. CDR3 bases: TGCGCCAGCAGCTTGGAAAGCGGGGGTAGGCAGCCCCAGCATTTT. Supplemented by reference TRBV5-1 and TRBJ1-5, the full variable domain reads KAGVTQTPRYLIKTRGQQVTLSCSPISGHRSVSWYQQTPGQGLQFLFEYFSETQRNKGNFPGRFSGRQFSNSRSEMNVSTLELGDSALYLCASSLESGGRQPQHFGDGTRLSIL.

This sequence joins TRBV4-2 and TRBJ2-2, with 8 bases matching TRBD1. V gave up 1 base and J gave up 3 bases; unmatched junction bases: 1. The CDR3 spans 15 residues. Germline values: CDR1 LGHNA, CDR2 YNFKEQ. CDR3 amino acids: CASSQADRDTGELFF. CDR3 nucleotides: TGTGCCAGCAGCCAAGCGGACAGGGACACCGGGGAGCTGTTTTTT.

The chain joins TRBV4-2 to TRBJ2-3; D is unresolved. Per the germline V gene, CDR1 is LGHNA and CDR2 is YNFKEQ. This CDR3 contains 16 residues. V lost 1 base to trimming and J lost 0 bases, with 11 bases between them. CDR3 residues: CASSQVRRDSTDTQYF. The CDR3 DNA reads TGTGCCAGCAGCCAAGTTAGGAGAGATAGCACAGATACGCAGTATTTT.

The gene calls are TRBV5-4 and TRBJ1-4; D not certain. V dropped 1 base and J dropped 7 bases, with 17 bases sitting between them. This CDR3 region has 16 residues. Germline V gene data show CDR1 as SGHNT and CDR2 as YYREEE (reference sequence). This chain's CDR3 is CASSLRTGVGSEKLFF. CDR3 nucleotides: TGTGCCAGCAGCTTGAGAACGGGAGTAGGGAGTGAAAAACTGTTTTTT.

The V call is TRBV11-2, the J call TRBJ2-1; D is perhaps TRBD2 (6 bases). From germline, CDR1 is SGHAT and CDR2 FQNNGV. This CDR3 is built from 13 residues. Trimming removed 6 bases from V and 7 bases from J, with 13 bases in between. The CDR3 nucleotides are TGTGCCAGCAGGCGGGGCGGAAAAAATGAGCAGTTCTTC. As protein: CASRRGGKNEQFF.

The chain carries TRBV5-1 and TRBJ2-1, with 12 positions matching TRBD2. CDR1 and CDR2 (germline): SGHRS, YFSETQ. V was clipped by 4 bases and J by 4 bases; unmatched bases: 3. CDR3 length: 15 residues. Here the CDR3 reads CASSALAGGYNEQFF. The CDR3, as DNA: TGCGCCAGCAGCGCCCTAGCGGGGGGGTACAATGAGCAGTTCTTC.

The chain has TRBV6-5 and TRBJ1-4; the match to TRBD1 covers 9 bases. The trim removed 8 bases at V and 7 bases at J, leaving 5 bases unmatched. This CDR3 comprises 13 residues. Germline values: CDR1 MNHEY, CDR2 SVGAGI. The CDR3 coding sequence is TGTGCCAGCGAGGGGACAGGGAGTGAAAAACTGTTTTTT. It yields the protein CASEGTGSEKLFF.

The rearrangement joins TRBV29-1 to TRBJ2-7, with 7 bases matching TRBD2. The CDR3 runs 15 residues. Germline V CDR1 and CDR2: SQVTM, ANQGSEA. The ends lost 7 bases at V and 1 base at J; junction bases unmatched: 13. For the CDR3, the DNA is TGCAGCGCTAGCGTATCAAGGGGAGGGTCCTACGAGCAGTACGTC. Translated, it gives CSASVSRGGSYEQYV.

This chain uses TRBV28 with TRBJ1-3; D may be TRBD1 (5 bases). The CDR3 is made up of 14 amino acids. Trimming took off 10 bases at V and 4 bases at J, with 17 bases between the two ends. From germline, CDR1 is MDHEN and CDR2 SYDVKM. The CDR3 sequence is CATEVGGFGNTIYF. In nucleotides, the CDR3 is TGTGCCACTGAAGTTGGGGGGTTCGGAAACACCATATATTTT.

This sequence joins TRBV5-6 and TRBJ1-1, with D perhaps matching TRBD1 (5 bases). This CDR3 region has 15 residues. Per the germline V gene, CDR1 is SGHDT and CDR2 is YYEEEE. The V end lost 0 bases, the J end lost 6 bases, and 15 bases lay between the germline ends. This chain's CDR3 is CASSLVARDFPEAFF. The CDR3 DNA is TGTGCCAGCAGCTTGGTGGCCAGGGATTTCCCTGAAGCTTTCTTT.

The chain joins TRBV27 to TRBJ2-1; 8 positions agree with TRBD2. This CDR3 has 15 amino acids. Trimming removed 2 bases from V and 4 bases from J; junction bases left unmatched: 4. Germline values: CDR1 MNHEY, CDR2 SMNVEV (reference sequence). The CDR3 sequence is CASSLKSGGYNEQFF. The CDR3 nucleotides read TGTGCCAGCAGTTTAAAGAGCGGGGGATACAATGAGCAGTTCTTC.

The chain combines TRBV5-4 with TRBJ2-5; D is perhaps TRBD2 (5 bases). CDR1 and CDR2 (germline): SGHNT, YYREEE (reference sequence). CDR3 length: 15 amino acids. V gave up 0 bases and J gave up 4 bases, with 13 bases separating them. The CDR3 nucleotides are TGTGCCAGCAGCTTGGGTAAGGGCGGGCCAGAGACCCAGTACTTC. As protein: CASSLGKGGPETQYF.

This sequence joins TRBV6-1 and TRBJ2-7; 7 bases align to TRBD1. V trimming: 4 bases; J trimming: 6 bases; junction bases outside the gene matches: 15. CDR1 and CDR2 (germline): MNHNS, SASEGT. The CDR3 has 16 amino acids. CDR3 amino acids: CASSADRRPGTAEQYF. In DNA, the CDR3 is TGTGCCAGCAGTGCGGACAGGCGTCCGGGGACCGCCGAGCAGTACTTC.

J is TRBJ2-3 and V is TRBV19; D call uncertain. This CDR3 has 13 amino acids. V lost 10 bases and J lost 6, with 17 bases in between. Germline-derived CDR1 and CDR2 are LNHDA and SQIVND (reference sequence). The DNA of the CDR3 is TGTGCCACCCTTCAGGATAACTCTGATACGCAGTATTTT. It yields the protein CATLQDNSDTQYF.

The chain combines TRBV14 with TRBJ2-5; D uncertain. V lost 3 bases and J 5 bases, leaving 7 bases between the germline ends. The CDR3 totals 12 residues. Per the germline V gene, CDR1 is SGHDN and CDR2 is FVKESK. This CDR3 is CASSQAWETQYF. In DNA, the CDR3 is TGTGCCAGCAGCCAGGCCTGGGAGACCCAGTACTTC. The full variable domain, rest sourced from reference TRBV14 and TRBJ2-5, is EAGVTQFPSHSVIEKGQTVTLRCDPISGHDNLYWYRRVMGKEIKFLLHFVKESKQDESGMPNNRFLAERTGGTYSTLKVQPAELEDSGVYFCASSQAWETQYFGPGTRLLVL.